This T cell receptor (beta chain) was captured by sequencing in a study of blood T cell repertoires in COVID-19. Study background: PBMCs, B-cell-depleted T cells, or T cells provided the cDNA or gDNA that made up the material.

With V trimmed by 4 bases and J by 5 bases, 10 bases remained unmatched. From germline, CDR1 is MDHEN and CDR2 SYDVKM. The CDR3 contains 15 residues. Profiling relied on immunoSEQ multiplex PCR, and the TCRdb table lists in-frame clones only, not all of them. The table shows roughly 200,000 clones, with almost 90% occurring only once. The sequenced sample consisted of peripheral blood. This sequence originates from a man in his fifties or sixties with acute or convalescent COVID-19. This chain connects TRBV28 to TRBJ2-5; 7 nucleotides agree with TRBD1. The CDR3 bases are TGTGCCAGCAGTTCGGGACAGCGATATAACGAGACCCAGTACTTC. It encodes CASSSGQRYNETQYF.